The 26 T cell receptor beta chains reported below all come from one sample, sequenced in a study of beta chain features in type 1 diabetes. Broader study findings: Shorter TCRB CDR3s, moderately but significantly so, marked every one of the four CD4+ subsets in Type 1 diabetes patients.

Sequenced material consisted of expressed TCRB transcripts (all of the isolated RNA was reverse transcribed). Assay used: immunoSEQ multiplex PCR; TCRdb lists only in-frame clones, some missing. The table lists around 53,000 clones, 60% to 70% of them singletons, with under 0.3% in the top ten. These receptors' targets are unknown. The sequenced sample was stem cell memory CD4+ T cells from blood. These receptors were taken from a woman aged 25 to 45 with type 1 diabetes.

This clone occurred once. The rearrangement uses TRBV6-1 and TRBJ1-5; D possibly corresponds to TRBD1 (6 bases). The length of the CDR3 is 13 residues. CDR1 and CDR2 from the germline V gene are MNHNS and SASEGT. Trimming pared 5 bases from V and 5 bases from J, leaving 10 bases between. CDR3 in amino acids: CASSTHRDQPQHF. CDR3 DNA: TGTGCCAGCAGTACCCACAGGGATCAGCCCCAGCATTTT.

This chain uses TRBV9 with TRBJ2-1, with D possibly matching TRBD1 (5 bases). Between the trimmed V and J ends, which lost 0 bases and 0 bases, there was a span of 13 bases. This CDR3 is 17 amino acids long. Germline V gene lookup returns CDR1 SGDLS and CDR2 YYNGEE. CDR3 sequence: CASSVGIAGASYNEQFF. CDR3 nucleotides: TGTGCCAGCAGCGTAGGAATAGCTGGGGCCTCCTACAATGAGCAGTTCTTC.

V usage is TRBV6-1 and J usage is TRBJ2-1; 8 bases line up with TRBD1. The germline CDR1 and CDR2 sequences are MNHNS and SASEGT. V shed 0 bases and J 4 bases; nucleotides not matched to a gene: 5. This CDR3 spans 16 amino acids. CDR3 sequence: CASSEAQGAPYNEQFF. The CDR3 DNA sequence: TGTGCCAGCAGTGAAGCGCAGGGGGCGCCGTACAATGAGCAGTTCTTC.

The rearrangement links TRBV29-1 to TRBJ1-3; the D gene is possibly TRBD1 (6 bases). Germline lookup yields CDR1 SQVTM and CDR2 ANQGSEA. The CDR3 consists of 13 residues. With 6 bases removed from V and 3 bases from J, the gap between germline ends came to 12 bases. The chain's CDR3 is CSVAGASGNTIYF. The DNA for the CDR3 is TGCAGCGTGGCAGGGGCGAGTGGAAACACCATATATTTT.

The rearrangement uses TRBV7-9 and TRBJ2-3; D is uncertain. The CDR3 consists of 12 residues. Trimming stripped 5 bases from V and 6 bases from J, with 9 bases between. Germline assignment: CDR1 SEHNR and CDR2 FQNEAQ (reference sequence). The CDR3 nucleotides read TGTGCCAGCAGCCTTTTAGTGGATACGCAGTATTTT. Translation: CASSLLVDTQYF.

The genes are TRBV19 and TRBJ2-7; 7 positions match TRBD2. The ends lost 8 bases at V and 6 bases at J; junction bases unmatched: 10. Germline V gives CDR1 LNHDA, CDR2 SQIVND (reference sequence). This CDR3 has 13 residues. The CDR3 region is CASPRRGNCEQYF. The CDR3 DNA reads as TGTGCCAGTCCTAGGCGGGGGAATTGCGAGCAGTACTTC.

This clone was seen only a few times. V usage is TRBV29-1 and J usage is TRBJ2-3, with D maybe TRBD1 (5 bases). Deletions cut 7 bases from V and 4 bases from J, with 9 bases between. The germline V gene encodes CDR1 SQVTM and CDR2 ANQGSEA. The CDR3 runs 11 residues. This CDR3 is CSASRADTQYF. The CDR3 region has the DNA TGCAGCGCTTCCAGGGCAGATACGCAGTATTTT.

V gene TRBV28 combines with J gene TRBJ2-7, with D maybe TRBD1 (5 bases). Between the trimmed V and J ends, which lost 5 bases and 5 bases, there was a span of 19 bases. CDR3 size: 15 residues. Germline loops: CDR1 MDHEN, CDR2 SYDVKM. The DNA for the CDR3 is TGTGCCAGCAGTACCCTCGCAGGGTTTGTGGACGAGCAGTACTTC. Residues: CASSTLAGFVDEQYF. The variable domain in full, completed from reference TRBV28 and TRBJ2-7, reads DVKVTQSSRYLVKRTGEKVFLECVQDMDHENMFWYRQDPGLGLRLIYFSYDVKMKEKGDIPEGYSVSREKKERFSLILESASTNQTSMYLCASSTLAGFVDEQYFGPGTRLTVT.

This clone was counted a few times. J is TRBJ2-5 and V is TRBV7-2; D gene uncertain. Germline-derived CDR1 and CDR2 are SGHTA and FQGNSA. This CDR3 comprises 13 residues. Trimming cost V 0 bases and J 5 bases, with 7 bases left between them. The CDR3 sequence is CASSLANRETQYF. DNA of the CDR3: TGTGCCAGCAGCTTAGCCAACCGGGAGACCCAGTACTTC.

The chain couples TRBV5-4 to TRBJ2-7; TRBD2 agrees at 8 bases. The CDR3 is 15 residues long. From germline, CDR1 is SGHNT and CDR2 YYREEE (reference sequence). J was trimmed by 3 bases and V by 5 bases; bases with no gene match: 10. CDR3 nucleotides: TGTGCCAGCAGGGGAGCGGGAGCCTTAAGCTACGAGCAGTACTTC. Protein: CASRGAGALSYEQYF.

The chain links TRBV18 to TRBJ2-1; 9 nucleotides agree with TRBD2. The CDR3 covers 15 residues. CDR1 is KGHSH and CDR2 is LQKENI in the germline V gene. The junction had 3 bases not matched to a gene; V was cut back by 1 base and J by 5 bases. CDR3 protein: CASSPLAGAHNEQFF. CDR3 sequence (DNA): TGTGCCAGCTCACCACTAGCGGGGGCCCACAATGAGCAGTTCTTC.

J is TRBJ2-7 and V is TRBV18, with TRBD1 identical over 10 bases. The V segment lost 0 bases and the J segment 7 bases; nucleotides outside the gene matches: 6. CDR1 KGHSH and CDR2 LQKENI come from the germline V gene. The CDR3 contains 15 residues. The CDR3 is CASSPPGQGRGEQYF. Written as DNA, the CDR3 is TGTGCCAGCTCACCACCGGGACAGGGGAGAGGAGAGCAGTACTTC.

The CDR3 loop is CAITERAGGYTF. The DNA for the CDR3 is TGTGCCATTACGGAGCGGGCTGGAGGCTACACCTTC. The chain employs TRBV19 and TRBJ1-2; D unresolved. V gave up 10 bases and J gave up 8 bases, with 17 bases separating them. In germline, CDR1 is LNHDA, CDR2 SQIVND (reference sequence). The CDR3 loop spans 12 amino acids.

The chain is built from TRBV9 and TRBJ1-1, with D possibly being TRBD1 (5 bases). V was pared by 0 bases and J by 1 base, with 10 bases between. Germline loops: CDR1 SGDLS, CDR2 YYNGEE. This CDR3 spans 15 amino acids. CDR3 nucleotide sequence: TGTGCCAGCAGCGTAGGAGCGGGGCAGAACACTGAAGCTTTCTTT. This translates into CASSVGAGQNTEAFF.

The chain uses TRBV19 and TRBJ2-7, with D tentatively TRBD1 (6 bases). CDR3 size: 12 residues. With 7 bases removed from V and 4 bases from J, the gap between germline ends came to 11 bases. CDR1 LNHDA and CDR2 SQIVND come from the germline V gene (reference sequence). The DNA for the CDR3 is TGTGCCAGTATGGACAGTGGTTACGAGCAGTACTTC. As protein: CASMDSGYEQYF.

The chain carries TRBV10-3 and TRBJ1-2; 9 bases map to TRBD1. V was clipped by 4 bases and J by 8 bases; unmatched bases: 5. The CDR3 is 13 residues long. Looked up from germline, CDR1 is ENHRY and CDR2 is SYGVKD. This CDR3 reads CAISGQGEDGYTF. Here the CDR3 DNA reads TGTGCCATCAGTGGACAGGGGGAGGACGGCTACACCTTC.

This chain uses TRBV6-5 with TRBJ2-3, with D maybe TRBD1 (6 bases). V was pared by 6 bases and J by 2 bases, with 12 bases between. The CDR3 has 14 amino acids. Germline V gives CDR1 MNHEY, CDR2 SVGAGI. The CDR3, as DNA: TGTGCCAGCAGCCGACAGGAGATCACAGATACGCAGTATTTT. Its protein is CASSRQEITDTQYF.

This clone was seen a handful of times. The rearrangement joins TRBV7-6 to TRBJ1-1, with D possibly matching TRBD1 (5 bases). Germline lookup yields CDR1 SGHVS and CDR2 FNYEAQ. The length of the CDR3 is 15 residues. V was trimmed by 5 bases and J by 3 bases, leaving 16 bases between them. CDR3 protein: CASSLGPTLDTEAFF. CDR3 bases: TGTGCCAGCAGCCTGGGGCCGACCTTAGACACTGAAGCTTTCTTT.

The rearrangement uses TRBV7-2 and TRBJ2-3; D gene unclear. Germline lookup yields CDR1 SGHTA and CDR2 FQGNSA. The CDR3 consists of 13 residues. The V end lost 1 base, the J end lost 4 bases, and 6 bases lay between the germline ends. The CDR3 here is CASSLEIADTQYF. Here the CDR3 DNA reads TGTGCCAGCAGCTTAGAAATAGCAGATACGCAGTATTTT.

The chain recombines TRBV7-3 with TRBJ2-3, with 7 bases aligning to TRBD1. Germline V gene lookup returns CDR1 SGHTA and CDR2 FQGTGA. The CDR3 is made up of 14 amino acids. Trimming took 4 bases from V and 4 from J; bases not matched to a gene: 5. CDR3 sequence reads: CASSSRGHADTQYF. The CDR3 DNA sequence: TGTGCCAGCAGCTCTAGGGGGCACGCAGATACGCAGTATTTT.

V usage is TRBV30 and J usage is TRBJ1-2; the match to TRBD1 covers 7 bases. J lost 5 bases, V lost 5 bases, and 11 bases had no gene match. The V gene's germline CDR1 is GTSNPN and CDR2 SVGIG (reference sequence). This CDR3 spans 14 amino acids. The CDR3: CAWARRGQSYGYTF. The CDR3 DNA is TGTGCCTGGGCTAGGAGGGGGCAAAGTTATGGCTACACCTTC.

In DNA form, the CDR3 reads TGCGCCAGCAGTGGACTAGCGGGAGAGCAGTTCTTC. This gives the protein CASSGLAGEQFF. The chain carries TRBV10-1 and TRBJ2-1; TRBD2 matches 11 bases. V was clipped by 4 bases and J by 10 bases; unmatched bases: 0. Germline lookup yields CDR1 WNHNN and CDR2 SYGVQD (reference sequence). The CDR3 contains 12 residues.

The rearrangement joins TRBV5-1 to TRBJ2-1; D might be TRBD2 (5 bases). V was trimmed by 0 bases and J by 6 bases, leaving 13 bases between them. Germline V CDR1 and CDR2: SGHRS, YFSETQ. The CDR3 extends over 15 amino acids. As DNA, the CDR3 is TGCGCCAGCAGCTTGGGGCCGGGGTTCGGCAATGAGCAGTTCTTC. This gives the protein CASSLGPGFGNEQFF.

CDR3 residues: CASSPAGVAEQFF. The CDR3 bases are TGTGCCAGCTCACCGGCAGGCGTCGCTGAGCAGTTCTTC. The chain joins TRBV18 to TRBJ2-1; no definite D call. The germline CDR1 and CDR2 sequences are KGHSH and LQKENI. The V end was cut by 3 bases, the J end by 9 bases, with 12 bases between. This CDR3 has 13 residues.

The chain has TRBV7-3 and TRBJ2-3, with TRBD1 as a possible D gene (5 bases). The germline V gene encodes CDR1 SGHTA and CDR2 FQGTGA. This CDR3 spans 14 amino acids. Deletions cut 1 base from V and 2 bases from J, with 7 bases between. The CDR3 nucleotides read TGTGCCAGCAGCTTAAAAGGGGCCACAGATACGCAGTATTTT. Its protein is CASSLKGATDTQYF.

As regards this clone: Sequence at one end of the junction differs from germline and may be a read error. This chain uses TRBV13 with TRBJ1-1; perhaps TRBD1 as D (5 bases). The germline V gene has CDR1 PRHDT and CDR2 FYEKMQ (reference sequence). CDR3 length: 14 amino acids. CDR3 sequence: CASRRGGGRVEALF. The CDR3 bases are TGTGCCAGCCGCCGGGGGGGAGGGAGAGTTGAAGCTCTCTTT.